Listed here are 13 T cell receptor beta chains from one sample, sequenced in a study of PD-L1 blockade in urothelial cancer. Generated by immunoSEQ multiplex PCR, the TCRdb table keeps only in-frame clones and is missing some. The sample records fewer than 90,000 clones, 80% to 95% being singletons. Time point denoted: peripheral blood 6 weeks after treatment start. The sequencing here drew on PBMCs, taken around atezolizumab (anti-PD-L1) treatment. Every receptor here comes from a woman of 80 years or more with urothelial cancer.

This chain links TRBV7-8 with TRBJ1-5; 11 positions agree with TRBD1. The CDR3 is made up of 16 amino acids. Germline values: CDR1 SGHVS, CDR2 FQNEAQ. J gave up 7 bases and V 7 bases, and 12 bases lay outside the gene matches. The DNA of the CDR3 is TGTGCCAGCACCATTACCGGGACAGGGGGGAGCCAGCCCCAGCATTTT. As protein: CASTITGTGGSQPQHF.

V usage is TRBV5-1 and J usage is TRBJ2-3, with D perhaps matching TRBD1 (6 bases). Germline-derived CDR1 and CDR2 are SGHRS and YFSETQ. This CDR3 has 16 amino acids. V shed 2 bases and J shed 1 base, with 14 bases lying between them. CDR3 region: CASSFTQGFGTDTQYF. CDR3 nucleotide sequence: TGCGCCAGCAGCTTTACACAGGGATTCGGCACAGATACGCAGTATTTT.

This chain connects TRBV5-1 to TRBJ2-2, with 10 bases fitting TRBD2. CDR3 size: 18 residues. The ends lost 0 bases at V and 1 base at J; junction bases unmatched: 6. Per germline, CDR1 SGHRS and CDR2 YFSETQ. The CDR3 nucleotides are TGCGCCAGCAGCTTGGAATCTCGGACTAGCGGGAACACCGGGGAGCTGTTTTTT. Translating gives CASSLESRTSGNTGELFF.

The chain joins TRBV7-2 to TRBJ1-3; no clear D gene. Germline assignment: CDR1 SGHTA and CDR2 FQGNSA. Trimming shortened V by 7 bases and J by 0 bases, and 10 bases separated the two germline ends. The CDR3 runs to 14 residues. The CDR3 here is CASTQTISGNTIYF. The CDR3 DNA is TGTGCCAGCACCCAGACTATCTCTGGAAACACCATATATTTT.

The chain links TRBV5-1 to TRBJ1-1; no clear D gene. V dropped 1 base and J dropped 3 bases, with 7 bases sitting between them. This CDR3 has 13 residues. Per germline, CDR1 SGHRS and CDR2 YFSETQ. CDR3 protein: CASSLLQDTEAFF. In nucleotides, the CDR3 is TGCGCCAGCAGCTTGCTTCAGGACACTGAAGCTTTCTTT.

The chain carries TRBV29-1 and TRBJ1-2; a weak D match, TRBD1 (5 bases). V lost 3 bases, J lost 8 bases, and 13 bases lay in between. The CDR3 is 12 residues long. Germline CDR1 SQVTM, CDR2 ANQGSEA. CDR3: CSVDAGRWGYTF. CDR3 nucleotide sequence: TGCAGCGTTGATGCAGGGAGGTGGGGCTACACCTTC. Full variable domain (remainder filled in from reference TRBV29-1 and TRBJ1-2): SAVISQKPSRDICQRGTSLTIQCQVDSQVTMMFWYRQQPGQSLTLIATANQGSEATYESGFVIDKFPISRPNLTFSTLTVSNMSPEDSSIYLCSVDAGRWGYTFGSGTRLTVV.

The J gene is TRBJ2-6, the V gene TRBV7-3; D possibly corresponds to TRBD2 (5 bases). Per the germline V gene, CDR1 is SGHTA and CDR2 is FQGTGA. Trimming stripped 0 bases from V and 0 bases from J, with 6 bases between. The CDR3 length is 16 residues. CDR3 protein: CASSLTRGSGANVLTF. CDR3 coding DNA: TGTGCCAGCAGCTTAACCCGGGGCTCTGGGGCCAACGTCCTGACTTTC.

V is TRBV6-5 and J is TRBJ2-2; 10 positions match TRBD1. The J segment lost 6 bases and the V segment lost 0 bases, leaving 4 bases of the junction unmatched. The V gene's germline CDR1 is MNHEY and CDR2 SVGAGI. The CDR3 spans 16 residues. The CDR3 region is CASSYSKDRGAGELFF. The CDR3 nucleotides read TGTGCCAGCAGTTACTCAAAGGACAGGGGGGCCGGGGAGCTGTTTTTT.

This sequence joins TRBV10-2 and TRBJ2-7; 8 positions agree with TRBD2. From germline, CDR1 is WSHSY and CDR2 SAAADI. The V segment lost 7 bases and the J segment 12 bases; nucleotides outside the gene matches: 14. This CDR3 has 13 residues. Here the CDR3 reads CASTGGRQSSPYF. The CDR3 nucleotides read TGCGCCAGCACGGGCGGGAGGCAATCATCCCCGTACTTC.

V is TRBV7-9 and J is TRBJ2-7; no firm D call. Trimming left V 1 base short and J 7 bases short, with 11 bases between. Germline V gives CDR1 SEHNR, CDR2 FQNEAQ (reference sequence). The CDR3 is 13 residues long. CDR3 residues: CASSLGAQGEQYF. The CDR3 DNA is TGTGCCAGCAGCTTAGGGGCCCAAGGAGAGCAGTACTTC.

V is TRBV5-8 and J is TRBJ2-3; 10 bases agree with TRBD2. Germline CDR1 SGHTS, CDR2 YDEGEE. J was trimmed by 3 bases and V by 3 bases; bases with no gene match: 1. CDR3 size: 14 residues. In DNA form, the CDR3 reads TGTGCCAGCAGCTCTAGCGGGAGAACAGATACGCAGTATTTT. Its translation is CASSSSGRTDTQYF.

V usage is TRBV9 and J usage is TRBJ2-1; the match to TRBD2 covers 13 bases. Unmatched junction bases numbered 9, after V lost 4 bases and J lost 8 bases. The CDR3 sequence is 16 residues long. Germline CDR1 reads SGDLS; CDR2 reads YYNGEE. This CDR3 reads CASSPILAGGPHEQFF. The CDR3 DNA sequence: TGTGCCAGCAGCCCGATACTAGCGGGAGGGCCCCATGAGCAGTTCTTC.

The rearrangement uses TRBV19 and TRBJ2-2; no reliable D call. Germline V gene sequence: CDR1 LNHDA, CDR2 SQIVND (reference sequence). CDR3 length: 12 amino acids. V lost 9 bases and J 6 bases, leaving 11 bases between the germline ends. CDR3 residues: CASRLEPGELFF. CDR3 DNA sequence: TGTGCCAGCAGACTGGAACCCGGGGAGCTGTTTTTT.